This T cell receptor beta chain is drawn from a study of response to subunit inactivated influenza vaccine. This clonotype was counted ten times or more. As yet, its antigen is unknown. The study's findings and limits: The study's authors posited that every seasonal influenza vaccination enlists few new T cells.

Germline assignment: CDR1 LGHDT and CDR2 YNNKEL (reference sequence). Trimming cost V 2 bases and J 9 bases, with 14 bases left between them. The CDR3 sequence is 14 residues long. Each CDR3 protein gets one entry after TCRdb re-called the RT-PCR reads with MiXCR. The sample shows 540,000 or so distinct CDR3 sequences, 10% to 15% of them seen only once. V and J are TRBV3-1 and TRBJ2-1, with D unresolved. This sample comprised PBMCs from blood, obtained 45 days after vaccination. The clonotype originates from a man in his fifties who received an inactivated influenza vaccine. The CDR3 loop reads CASSQRSRGGEQFF. In DNA form, the CDR3 reads TGTGCCAGCAGCCAACGGTCGAGAGGTGGTGAGCAGTTCTTC.